A selection of T cell receptor beta chains follows, all from one sample in a study of tumor and adjacent non-tumor tissue in lung cancer. TCRdb independently ran MiXCR on the multiplex PCR reads; one entry per CDR3 protein. The sample has 89,000 or so distinct CDR3 sequences; 61% are singletons. The sequenced sample was lung tumor tissue. The source of these receptors is a man in his 70s with non-small cell lung cancer. Both conserved end residues are part of each CDR3. The D gene is left open where the match is weak. Size tells how often a clone was seen (once, few, many) or the class of an expanded clone, and some rows leave it out.

TGTGCCAGCAGCCCGCCCCGGGGGCCCCTTTGGAGAGAGACCCAGTACTTC	CASSPPRGPLWRETQYF	NA	TRBV5-6	TRBJ2-5	many
TGCGCCAGCAGCCCCGGGACTAGCGGGGACAATGAGCAGTTCTTC	CASSPGTSGDNEQFF	TRBD2	TRBV5-1	TRBJ2-1	few
TGTGCCAGCAGCTTAGGCGGGACAGGGGGGCTCGAGCGGTCCTTC	CASSLGGTGGLERSF	TRBD1	TRBV11-1	TRBJ2-7	NA
TGTGGCAGCAGCCCTCTCCGCCAGGGGAGCGGAAACACCATATATTTT	CGSSPLRQGSGNTIYF	NA	TRBV11-2	TRBJ1-3	NA
TGTGCCAGCAGCCCGTCGACAGGGGTCCCCTACGAGGAGTACTTC	CASSPSTGVPYEEYF	TRBD1	TRBV7-9	TRBJ2-7	NA
TGCAGTGCTACCCAAGGACAGGGTAGCAATCAGCCCCAGCATTTT	CSATQGQGSNQPQHF	TRBD1	TRBV20-1	TRBJ1-5	NA
TGCGCCAGCAGGCATCGGTGGACTAGTACCACCGGGGAGCTGTTCTTT	CASRHRWTSTTGELFF	TRBD2	TRBV4-1	TRBJ2-2	NA
TGCAGCGTTGAAGGAAGTAGTGAAAGCTCTGGAAACACCATATATTTT	CSVEGSSESSGNTIYF	NA	TRBV29-1	TRBJ1-3	many
TGTGCCGGCAGTCGGACAGGGAGTGACGAAGCTTTCTTT	CAGSRTGSDEAFF	TRBD1	TRBV12-3/TRBV12-4	TRBJ1-1	NA
TGTGCCAGCAATTTGGGCCAGGGGAAAAATCAGCCCCAGCATTTT	CASNLGQGKNQPQHF	NA	TRBV28	TRBJ1-5	NA
TGTGCCAGCACCAACGTCGAGAACACCGGGGAACTGTTTTTT	CASTNVENTGELFF	NA	TRBV11-2	TRBJ2-2	few
TGTGCCAGCAGCTTCCAGGGGAGCACTGAAGCTCTCTTT	CASSFQGSTEALF	NA	TRBV11-3	TRBJ1-1	NA
TGTGCCAGTAGATTAGAGCGTGAAACAGGGGGCTTGTCAGATACGCAGTATTTT	CASRLERETGGLSDTQYF	TRBD1	TRBV5-6	TRBJ2-3	NA
TGCGCCAGCAGCTTTCGAAGAGGGGACATTCAGTACTTC	CASSFRRGDIQYF	NA	TRBV5-1	TRBJ2-4	NA
TGCGCCAGCAGCTTTACATTGAGGGAAGGGACCCAGTACTTC	CASSFTLREGTQYF	NA	TRBV5-1	TRBJ2-5	NA
TGCGCCAGCAGTTTAGGAAGGGGGACAGGGGGAACCTACGAGCAGTACTTC	CASSLGRGTGGTYEQYF	TRBD1	TRBV12-3/TRBV12-4	TRBJ2-7	NA
TGCAGCATTGGAAGAGGGGCAGGTTTCCCCAATGAGCAGTTCTTC	CSIGRGAGFPNEQFF	NA	TRBV29-1	TRBJ2-1	NA
TGTGCCAGCAGCCTTAAACAGAGGGGGACCAGTCAACCCCAGCATTTT	CASSLKQRGTSQPQHF	NA	TRBV6-6	TRBJ1-5	NA
TGTGCCAGCACCCTAGGGTCGCGAACCTCTGAGGCCAACGTCCTGACTTTC	CASTLGSRTSEANVLTF	NA	TRBV12-3/TRBV12-4	TRBJ2-6	NA
TGCAGGGTTGGTGTAACGAGCGTGGCGTCGAGTGAGCAATTCTTC	CRVGVTSVASSEQFF	NA	TRBV29-1	TRBJ2-1	NA
TGTGCCAGGAGCTTAGTTATGGACAGCATGGATGGCTACACCTTC	CARSLVMDSMDGYTF	NA	TRBV7-9	TRBJ1-2	NA
TGTGCCAGCACCCAGTCAGGGGTCGGGGAGCTGTTTTTT	CASTQSGVGELFF	NA	TRBV6-1	TRBJ2-2	many
TGTGCCAGCAGCTTGGAAGCGCAGGGGAGTTTAGATACGCAGTATTTT	CASSLEAQGSLDTQYF	NA	TRBV5-4	TRBJ2-3	NA
TGTGCCACCAGCCAAGACCCTCCGGGTGGCCTTAATGAAAAACTGTTTTTT	CATSQDPPGGLNEKLFF	NA	TRBV4-1	TRBJ1-4	NA